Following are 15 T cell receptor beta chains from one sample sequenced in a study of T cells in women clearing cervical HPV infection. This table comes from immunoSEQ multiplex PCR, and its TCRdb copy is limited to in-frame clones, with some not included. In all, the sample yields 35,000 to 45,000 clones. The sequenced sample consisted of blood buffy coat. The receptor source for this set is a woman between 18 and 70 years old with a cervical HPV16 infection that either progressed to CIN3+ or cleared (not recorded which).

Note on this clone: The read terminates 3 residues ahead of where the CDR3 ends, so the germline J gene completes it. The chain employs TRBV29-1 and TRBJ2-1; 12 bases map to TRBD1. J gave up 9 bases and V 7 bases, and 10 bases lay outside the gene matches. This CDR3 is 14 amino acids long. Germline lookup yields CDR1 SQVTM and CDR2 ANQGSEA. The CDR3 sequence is CSGAGQGAEGEQFF. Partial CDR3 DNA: TGCAGCGGTGCGGGACAGGGGGCGGAGGGTGAG.

The part of the CDR3 DNA that was read is TGTGCCAGCAGCGCTAGAGCGGGGGGGCCAAGGGAC. It is translated as CASSARAGGPRD. The full CDR3 sequence reads CASSARAGGPRDYTF. J is TRBJ1-2 and V is TRBV7-9; maybe TRBD1 (6 bases). The sequence runs out 3 residues before the end of the CDR3; the remainder is reconstructed from the germline J gene. CDR1 and CDR2 (germline): SEHNR, FQNEAQ (reference sequence). The CDR3 covers 15 residues.

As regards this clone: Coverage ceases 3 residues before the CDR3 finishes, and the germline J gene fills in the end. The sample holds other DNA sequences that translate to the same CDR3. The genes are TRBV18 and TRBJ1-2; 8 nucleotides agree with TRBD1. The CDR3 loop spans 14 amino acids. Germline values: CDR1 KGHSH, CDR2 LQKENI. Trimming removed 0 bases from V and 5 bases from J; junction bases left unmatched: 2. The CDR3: CASSPPGTGYGYTF. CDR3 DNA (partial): TGTGCCAGCTCACCACCCGGGACAGGATATGGC.

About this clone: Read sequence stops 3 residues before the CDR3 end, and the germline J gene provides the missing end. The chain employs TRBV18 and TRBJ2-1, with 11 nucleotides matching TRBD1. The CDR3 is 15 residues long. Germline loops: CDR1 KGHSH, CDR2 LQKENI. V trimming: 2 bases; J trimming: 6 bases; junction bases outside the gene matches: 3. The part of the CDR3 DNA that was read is TGTGCCAGCTCACCAGGACAGGGGGCGCGCAATGAG. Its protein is CASSPGQGARNE. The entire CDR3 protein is CASSPGQGARNEQFF.

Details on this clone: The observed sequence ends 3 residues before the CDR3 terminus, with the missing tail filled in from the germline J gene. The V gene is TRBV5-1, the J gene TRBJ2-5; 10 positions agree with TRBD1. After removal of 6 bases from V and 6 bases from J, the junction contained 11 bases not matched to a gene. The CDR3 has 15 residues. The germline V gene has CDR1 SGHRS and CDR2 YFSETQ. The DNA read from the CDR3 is TGCGCCAGCAAGGGGGCGACAGGGGGCGAGAAGACC. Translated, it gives CASKGATGGEKT. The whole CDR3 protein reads CASKGATGGEKTQYF.

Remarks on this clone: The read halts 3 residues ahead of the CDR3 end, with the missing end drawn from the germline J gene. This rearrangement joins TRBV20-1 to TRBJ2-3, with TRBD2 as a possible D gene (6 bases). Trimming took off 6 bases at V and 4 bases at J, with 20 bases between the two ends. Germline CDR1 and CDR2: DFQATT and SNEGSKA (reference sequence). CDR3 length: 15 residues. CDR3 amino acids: CSAKEGNLGADTQYF. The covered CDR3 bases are TGCAGTGCCAAGGAGGGGAACCTGGGAGCAGATACG.

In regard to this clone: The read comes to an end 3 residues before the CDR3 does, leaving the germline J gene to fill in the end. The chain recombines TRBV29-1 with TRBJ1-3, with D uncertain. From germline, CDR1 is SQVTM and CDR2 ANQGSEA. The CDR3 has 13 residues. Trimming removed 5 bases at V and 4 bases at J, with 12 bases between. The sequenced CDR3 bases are TGCAGCGTTATAGAATATCGAGGAAACACC. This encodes CSVIEYRGNT. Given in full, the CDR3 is CSVIEYRGNTIYF.

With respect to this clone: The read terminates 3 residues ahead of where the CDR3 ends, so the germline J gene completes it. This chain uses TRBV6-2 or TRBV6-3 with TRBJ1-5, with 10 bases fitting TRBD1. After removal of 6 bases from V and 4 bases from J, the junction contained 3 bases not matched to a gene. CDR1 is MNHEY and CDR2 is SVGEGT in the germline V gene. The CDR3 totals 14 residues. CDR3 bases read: TGTGCCAGCAGGAGGACAGGGGGAAATCAGCCC. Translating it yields CASRRTGGNQP. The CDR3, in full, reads CASRRTGGNQPQHF.

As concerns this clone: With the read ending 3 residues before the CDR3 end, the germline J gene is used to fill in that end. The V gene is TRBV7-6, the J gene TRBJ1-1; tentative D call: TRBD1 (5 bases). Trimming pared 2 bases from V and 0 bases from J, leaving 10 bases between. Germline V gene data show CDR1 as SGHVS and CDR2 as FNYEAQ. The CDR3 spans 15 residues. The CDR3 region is CASSLTDSMNTEAFF. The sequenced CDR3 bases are TGTGCCAGCAGCTTAACAGACAGCATGAACACTGAA.

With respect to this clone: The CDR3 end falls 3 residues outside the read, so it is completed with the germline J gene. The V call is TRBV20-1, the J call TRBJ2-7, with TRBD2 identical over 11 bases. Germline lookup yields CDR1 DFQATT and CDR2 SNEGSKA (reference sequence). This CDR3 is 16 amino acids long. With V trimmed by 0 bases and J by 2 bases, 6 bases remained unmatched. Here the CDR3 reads CSARDPTSGRPYEQYF. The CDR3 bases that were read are TGCAGTGCTAGAGACCCAACTAGCGGGAGACCCTACGAG.

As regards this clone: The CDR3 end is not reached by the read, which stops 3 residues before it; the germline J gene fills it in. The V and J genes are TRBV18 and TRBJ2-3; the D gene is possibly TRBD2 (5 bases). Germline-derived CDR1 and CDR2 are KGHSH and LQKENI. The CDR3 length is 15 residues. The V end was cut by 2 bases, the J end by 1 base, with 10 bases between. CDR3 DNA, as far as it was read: TGTGCCAGCTCACCAGGCGGAGGCGGCACAGATACG. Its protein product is CASSPGGGGTDT. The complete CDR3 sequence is CASSPGGGGTDTQYF.

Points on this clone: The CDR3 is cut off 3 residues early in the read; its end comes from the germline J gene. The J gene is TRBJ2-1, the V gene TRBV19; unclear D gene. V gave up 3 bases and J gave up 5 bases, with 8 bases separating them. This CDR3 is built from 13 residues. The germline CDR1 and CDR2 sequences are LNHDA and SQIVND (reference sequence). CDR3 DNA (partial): TGTGCCAGTAGTATGAACACTAACAATGAG. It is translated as CASSMNTNNE. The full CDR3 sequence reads CASSMNTNNEQFF.

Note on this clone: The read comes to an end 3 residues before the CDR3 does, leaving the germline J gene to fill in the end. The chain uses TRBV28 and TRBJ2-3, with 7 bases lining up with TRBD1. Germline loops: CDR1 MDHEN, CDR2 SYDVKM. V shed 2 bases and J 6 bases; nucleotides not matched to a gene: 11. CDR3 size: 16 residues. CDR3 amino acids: CASSLLTGTEEDTQYF. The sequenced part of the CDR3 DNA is TGTGCCAGCAGTTTACTGACCGGGACAGAAGAGGATACG.

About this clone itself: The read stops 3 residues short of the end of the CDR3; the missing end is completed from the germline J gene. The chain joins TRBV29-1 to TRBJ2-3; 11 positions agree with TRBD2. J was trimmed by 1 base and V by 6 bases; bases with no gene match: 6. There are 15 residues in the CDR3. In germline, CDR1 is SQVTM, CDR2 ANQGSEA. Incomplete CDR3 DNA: TGCAGCGTGAACCCACTAGCGGGAGGCACAGATACG. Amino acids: CSVNPLAGGTDT. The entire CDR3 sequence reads CSVNPLAGGTDTQYF.

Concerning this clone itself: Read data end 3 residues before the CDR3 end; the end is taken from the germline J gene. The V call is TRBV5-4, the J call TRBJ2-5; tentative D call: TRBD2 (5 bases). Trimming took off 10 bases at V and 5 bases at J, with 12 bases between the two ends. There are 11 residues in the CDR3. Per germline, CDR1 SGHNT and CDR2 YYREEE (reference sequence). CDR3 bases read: TGTGCCTCCGACGAGGGCGAGACC. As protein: CASDEGET. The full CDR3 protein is CASDEGETQYF.